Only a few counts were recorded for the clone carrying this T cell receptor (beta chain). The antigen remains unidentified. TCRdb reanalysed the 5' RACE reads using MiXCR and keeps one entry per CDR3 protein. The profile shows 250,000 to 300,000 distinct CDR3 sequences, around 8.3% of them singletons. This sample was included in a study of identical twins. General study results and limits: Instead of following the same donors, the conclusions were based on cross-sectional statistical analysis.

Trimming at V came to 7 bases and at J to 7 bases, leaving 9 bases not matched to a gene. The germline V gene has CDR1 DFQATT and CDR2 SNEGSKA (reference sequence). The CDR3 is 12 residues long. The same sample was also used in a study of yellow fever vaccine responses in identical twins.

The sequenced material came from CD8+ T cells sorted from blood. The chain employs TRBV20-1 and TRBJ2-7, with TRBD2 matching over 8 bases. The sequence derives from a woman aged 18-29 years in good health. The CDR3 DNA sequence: TGCAGTGGCCGAGCGGGAGTACGGGAGCAGTACTTC. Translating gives CSGRAGVREQYF.